Sequencing of this T cell receptor beta chain was carried out in a study of T-cell memory formation after mild COVID-19. After 5'RACE with constant-segment primers, TCR alpha and TCR beta cDNA libraries carrying sample barcodes and UMIs were obtained. A single record per CDR3 protein comes from TCRdb applying MiXCR to the 5' RACE reads. The table lists fewer than 350,000 distinct CDR3 sequences, more than 13% of them singletons. Note on this clonotype: Its specificity is not known.

CDR1 and CDR2 (germline): SGHRS, YFSETQ. V was pared by 1 base and J by 5 bases, with 13 bases between. The CDR3 has 15 amino acids. The study, taken as a whole, reports: Clones shrinking between day 15 and 85 showed a balanced CD4/CD8 split, and those that grew later tilted toward CD4+.

Sequenced material: PBMCs or a T cell subset sorted from them (not recorded which). This receptor was taken from a man between 18 and 29 years old who had mild COVID-19 (a few samples of this study predate the infection). Cell type and time point are not known. This chain connects TRBV5-1 to TRBJ2-1; D ambiguous. The CDR3 bases are TGCGCCAGCAGCTTGATCTTCCCAGCCGACAATGAGCAGTTCTTC. This encodes CASSLIFPADNEQFF.